These 22 T cell receptor beta chains originate from one sample sequenced in a study of blood T cell repertoires in COVID-19. Produced via immunoSEQ multiplex PCR; TCRdb's table is partial and in-frame only. Among about 320,000 clones listed, around nine tenths were seen once. Material for sequencing was PBMCs or T cells enriched from blood (not recorded which). The receptors originated from a man between 60 and 75 years old who had recovered from COVID-19.

This rearrangement joins TRBV15 to TRBJ1-5; D is perhaps TRBD1 (6 bases). Trimming left V 6 bases short and J 7 bases short, with 19 bases between. This CDR3 is built from 15 residues. Germline V lookup: CDR1 LNHNV, CDR2 YYDKDF (reference sequence). In nucleotides, the CDR3 is TGTGCCACCAGTCGAGGCAGGGAGGGGGTCCAGCCCCAGCATTTT. Translating gives CATSRGREGVQPQHF.

The CDR3 DNA sequence: TGTGCCAGCAGCGCTGACAGGGGGGACGAGCAGTACTTC. It specifies CASSADRGDEQYF. The chain employs TRBV7-3 and TRBJ2-7; 9 nucleotides align to TRBD1. This CDR3 has 13 amino acids. J gave up 5 bases and V 5 bases, and 4 bases lay outside the gene matches. Germline CDR1 SGHTA, CDR2 FQGTGA.

The genes are TRBV3-1 (or the pseudogene TRBV3-2) and TRBJ2-7; 9 bases fit TRBD1. The CDR3 runs to 13 residues. Trimming took 6 bases from V and 5 from J; bases not matched to a gene: 5. Germline V lookup: CDR1 LGHDT, CDR2 YNNKEL (reference sequence). DNA for the CDR3: TGTGCCAGCAGTAATACAGGGGGCAACGAGCAGTACTTC. The encoded protein is CASSNTGGNEQYF.

The table lists this clone with a count of one. The rearrangement joins TRBV9 to TRBJ2-5; tentatively, D is TRBD1 (6 bases). The CDR3 totals 15 residues. CDR1 is SGDLS, CDR2 YYNGEE, per germline. V lost 0 bases and J 1 base, leaving 10 bases between the germline ends. CDR3 DNA sequence: TGTGCCAGCAGCGTAGCTGGGGGCCGCCAAGAGACCCAGTACTTC. This codes for CASSVAGGRQETQYF.

Only one count was recorded for this clone. This chain uses TRBV7-2 with TRBJ2-7, with 9 bases that match TRBD2. The CDR3 runs to 15 residues. J was trimmed by 3 bases and V by 4 bases; bases with no gene match: 7. Germline CDR1 SGHTA, CDR2 FQGNSA. The CDR3 loop is CASSSASGTYYEQYF. In DNA form, the CDR3 reads TGTGCCAGCAGCTCGGCTAGCGGGACTTACTACGAGCAGTACTTC.

The V and J genes are TRBV28 and TRBJ1-2, with 9 positions matching TRBD1. Unmatched junction bases numbered 9, after V lost 5 bases and J lost 5 bases. CDR3 length equals 15 residues. Germline V gene lookup returns CDR1 MDHEN and CDR2 SYDVKM. The chain's CDR3 is CASSTPGTGLYGYTF. DNA for the CDR3: TGTGCCAGCAGTACCCCCGGGACAGGGCTTTATGGCTACACCTTC.

The chain employs TRBV18 and TRBJ1-1; weak D call: TRBD1 (5 bases). Per germline, CDR1 KGHSH and CDR2 LQKENI. Trimming pared 6 bases from V and 1 base from J, leaving 12 bases between. The CDR3 contains 14 residues. In DNA, the CDR3 is TGTGCCAGCTCGCTGGACATCGGGAACACTGAAGCTTTCTTT. Residues: CASSLDIGNTEAFF.

This rearrangement joins TRBV5-1 to TRBJ1-4; D not certain. This CDR3 region has 16 residues. V lost 1 base and J 4 bases, leaving 14 bases between the germline ends. Germline assignment: CDR1 SGHRS and CDR2 YFSETQ. The CDR3 DNA reads TGCGCCAGCAGCTTGTCAAGTTCAGGCTATAATGAAAAACTGTTTTTT. Encoded protein: CASSLSSSGYNEKLFF.

The chain links TRBV10-2 to TRBJ2-7; TRBD2 aligns across 9 bases. Trimming cost V 0 bases and J 4 bases; bases outside gene matches: 4. The length of the CDR3 is 15 residues. Germline loops: CDR1 WSHSY, CDR2 SAAADI. As DNA, the CDR3 is TGCGCCAGCAGTGAGTCTCTAGCGGGATGGTACGAGCAGTACTTC. It yields the protein CASSESLAGWYEQYF.

The chain recombines TRBV28 with TRBJ1-5, with a possible D match to TRBD1 (6 bases). CDR3 length equals 15 residues. Germline CDR1 is MDHEN and CDR2 is SYDVKM. V was cut by 3 bases and J by 6 bases, with 15 bases left in between. CDR3 bases: TGTGCCAGCAGTTTGGTAGGGGGAGTTAGTCAGCCCCAGCATTTT. This codes for CASSLVGGVSQPQHF.

The chain combines TRBV7-2 with TRBJ1-4; TRBD1 is a possible D gene (6 bases). Germline V gene sequence: CDR1 SGHTA, CDR2 FQGNSA. The CDR3 consists of 14 residues. The V end was cut by 6 bases, the J end by 3 bases, with 11 bases between. CDR3 residues: CASSLQGSNEKLFF. The CDR3 DNA is TGTGCCAGCAGTCTACAGGGTTCTAATGAAAAACTGTTTTTT.

This clone was counted a few times. V and J are TRBV28 and TRBJ1-2, with TRBD1 identical over 10 bases. The junction had 8 bases not matched to a gene; V was cut back by 5 bases and J by 2 bases. Germline CDR1 is MDHEN and CDR2 is SYDVKM. CDR3 length: 16 amino acids. The CDR3 loop is CASSLIGTGVNYGYTF. The CDR3 coding sequence is TGTGCCAGCAGTCTAATTGGGACAGGGGTGAACTATGGCTACACCTTC.

The rearrangement joins TRBV4-2 to TRBJ1-2; D is undetermined. V dropped 0 bases and J dropped 1 base, with 6 bases sitting between them. Germline assignment: CDR1 LGHNA and CDR2 YNFKEQ. This CDR3 region has 14 residues. The DNA for the CDR3 is TGTGCCAGCAGCCAAGAGCCGGTTAACTATGGCTACACCTTC. Residues: CASSQEPVNYGYTF.

The chain couples TRBV4-3 to TRBJ2-2; 11 positions agree with TRBD2. J gave up 6 bases and V 1 base, and 7 bases lay outside the gene matches. This CDR3 contains 17 residues. Germline V lookup: CDR1 LGHNA, CDR2 YSLEER. The CDR3 nucleotides are TGCGCCAGCAGCCAAGTTAGCGGGAGGGTACTTTCCGGGGAGCTGTTTTTT. Translated: CASSQVSGRVLSGELFF.

The J gene is TRBJ2-2, the V gene TRBV5-1; D might be TRBD2 (5 bases). Deletions cut 1 base from V and 1 base from J, with 5 bases between. Germline V gene data show CDR1 as SGHRS and CDR2 as YFSETQ. This CDR3 contains 14 residues. The CDR3 sequence: CASSLRGNTGELFF. CDR3 sequence (DNA): TGCGCCAGCAGCTTGCGGGGGAACACCGGGGAGCTGTTTTTT.

The V and J genes are TRBV15 and TRBJ2-7; no definite D call. Trimming shortened V by 2 bases and J by 4 bases, and 6 bases separated the two germline ends. CDR1 and CDR2 (germline): LNHNV, YYDKDF (reference sequence). The CDR3 totals 12 residues. The CDR3, as DNA: TGTGCCACCAGCAGACCCCCGTACGAGCAGTACTTC. It translates to CATSRPPYEQYF.

Worth noting for this clone: At one of its ends the junction is not consistent with the germline gene, which may arise from a read error. The rearrangement uses TRBV27 and TRBJ2-7; 9 bases fit TRBD2. CDR1 is MNHEY, CDR2 SMNVEV, per germline (reference sequence). The CDR3 consists of 16 residues. In DNA form, the CDR3 reads TGTGCCAGCAGTCTATCAAGCGGGAGGAGAACCTACGAGCAGTACTTC. As protein: CASSLSSGRRTYEQYF.

The chain is built from TRBV9 and TRBJ2-1; 11 bases are shared with TRBD2. The junction had 6 bases not matched to a gene; V was cut back by 4 bases and J by 3 bases. Germline CDR1 SGDLS, CDR2 YYNGEE. This CDR3 is 16 amino acids long. The CDR3 protein is CASSLLTSGNYNEQFF. The CDR3 bases are TGTGCCAGCAGCCTCCTGACTAGCGGGAACTACAATGAGCAGTTCTTC.

This clone was seen a few times. V is TRBV20-1 and J is TRBJ2-1; the D gene is possibly TRBD2 (6 bases). The CDR3 runs to 11 residues. The germline V gene encodes CDR1 DFQATT and CDR2 SNEGSKA (reference sequence). The V and J ends lost 6 bases and 9 bases respectively, with 12 bases between them. The CDR3 nucleotides are TGCAGTGCCCTCGGACTATCTGAGCAGTTCTTC. Its protein is CSALGLSEQFF.

The chain carries TRBV6-1 and TRBJ1-1; D might be TRBD1 (5 bases). CDR3 length: 16 residues. Trimming removed 0 bases at V and 0 bases at J, with 11 bases between. Per germline, CDR1 MNHNS and CDR2 SASEGT. The CDR3 loop is CASSEALPGMNTEAFF. The CDR3 nucleotides read TGTGCCAGCAGTGAAGCGCTTCCAGGGATGAACACTGAAGCTTTCTTT.

As DNA, the CDR3 is TGTGCCAGCTCCGGGACAGGGACGAATGAGCAGTTCTTC. Protein: CASSGTGTNEQFF. The gene calls are TRBV18 and TRBJ2-1, with 9 bases identical to TRBD1. The trim removed 6 bases at V and 7 bases at J, leaving 4 bases unmatched. Germline assignment: CDR1 KGHSH and CDR2 LQKENI. The CDR3 runs to 13 residues.

The chain couples TRBV5-6 to TRBJ2-3, with D unresolved. V gave up 5 bases and J gave up 2 bases, with 9 bases separating them. Germline CDR1 reads SGHDT; CDR2 reads YYEEEE. The CDR3 runs 13 residues. The CDR3 protein is CASSLSPTDTQYF. In nucleotides, the CDR3 is TGTGCCAGCAGTCTTAGTCCCACAGATACGCAGTATTTT. Full variable domain (rest looked up from reference TRBV5-6 and TRBJ2-3): DAGVTQSPTHLIKTRGQQVTLRCSPKSGHDTVSWYQQALGQGPQFIFQYYEEEERQRGNFPDRFSGHQFPNYSSELNVNALLLGDSALYLCASSLSPTDTQYFGPGTRLTVL.